This T cell receptor beta chain came from a study of response to subunit inactivated influenza vaccine. Broader study findings: There was a suggestion from the authors that each seasonal influenza vaccination recruits few new T cells.

Germline CDR1 is SEHNR and CDR2 is FQNEAQ (reference sequence). This CDR3 has 12 amino acids. A single record per CDR3 protein comes from TCRdb applying MiXCR to the RT-PCR reads. The sample gives around 650,000 distinct CDR3 sequences, roughly 14% of which show up once; 11% is in the top ten. This clonotype was recorded only once. Antigen unknown. A junction boundary mismatches the germline segment, possibly from a read error. The origin of this receptor is a man aged 50 to 59 who received an inactivated influenza vaccine. The sample consisted of PBMCs from blood, taken less than 13 days after vaccination. The rearrangement joins TRBV7-9 to TRBJ2-3, with D perhaps matching TRBD2 (5 bases). The CDR3 bases are TGTCCCAGCAGCCCGGGGACAGATACGCAGTATTTT. Translation: CPSSPGTDTQYF.